These 10 T cell receptor beta chains were all obtained from the same sample, sequenced in a study of shared clonotypes between healthy human individuals. This table comes from immunoSEQ multiplex PCR, and its TCRdb copy is limited to in-frame clones, with some not included. The data hold fewer than 600,000 clones, with approximately 71% observed a single time. The sequenced material came from PBMCs. All receptors derive from a woman aged 40 to 50 in good health. Some clones in this sample may be carry-over from other donors' samples.

The chain recombines TRBV7-2 with TRBJ2-7; TRBD2 matches at 13 bases. V trimming: 7 bases; J trimming: 4 bases; junction bases outside the gene matches: 4. Germline CDR1 reads SGHTA; CDR2 reads FQGNSA. CDR3 length equals 14 residues. CDR3 sequence: CASTWTSGRYEQYF. The DNA for the CDR3 is TGTGCCAGCACCTGGACTAGCGGGAGATACGAGCAGTACTTC.

As to this clone: Other DNA sequences in this specimen translate into the identical CDR3. The chain links TRBV5-1 to TRBJ1-1; weak D call: TRBD1 (5 bases). V was clipped by 3 bases and J by 1 base, with 10 bases between them. Germline lookup yields CDR1 SGHRS and CDR2 YFSETQ. The CDR3 runs 14 residues. The CDR3 loop is CASSSQGQNTEAFF. CDR3 nucleotides: TGCGCCAGCAGCTCCCAGGGCCAGAACACTGAAGCTTTCTTT. Full variable domain (remainder filled in from reference TRBV5-1 and TRBJ1-1): KAGVTQTPRYLIKTRGQQVTLSCSPISGHRSVSWYQQTPGQGLQFLFEYFSETQRNKGNFPGRFSGRQFSNSRSEMNVSTLELGDSALYLCASSSQGQNTEAFFGQGTRLTVV.

This chain joins TRBV10-3 and TRBJ2-3; TRBD2 might be the D (5 bases). The CDR3 is made up of 16 amino acids. Deletions cut 4 bases from V and 0 bases from J, with 14 bases between. Germline CDR1 ENHRY, CDR2 SYGVKD. CDR3 loop: CAISGSSIASTDTQYF. The CDR3 DNA sequence: TGTGCCATCAGTGGGTCTAGCATTGCTAGCACAGATACGCAGTATTTT.

The rearrangement links TRBV19 to TRBJ1-2; 8 positions agree with TRBD1. J was trimmed by 3 bases and V by 3 bases; bases with no gene match: 3. The CDR3 runs 14 residues. Germline CDR1 and CDR2: LNHDA and SQIVND (reference sequence). The CDR3 loop is CASSMLDRDYGYTF. The CDR3 DNA sequence: TGTGCCAGTAGTATGCTGGACAGGGACTATGGCTACACCTTC.

The rearrangement uses TRBV7-8 and TRBJ2-7; possible D gene TRBD2, 6 bases. In germline, CDR1 is SGHVS, CDR2 FQNEAQ. This CDR3 comprises 15 residues. V lost 6 bases, J lost 3 bases, and 18 bases lay in between. The CDR3 DNA reads as TGTGCCAGCAGGGCCGGGGCGGGACTCTTCTACGAGCAGTACTTC. Its translation: CASRAGAGLFYEQYF.

V is TRBV7-9 and J is TRBJ2-1, with 8 bases matching TRBD1. Trimming removed 4 bases from V and 8 bases from J; junction bases left unmatched: 7. CDR1 and CDR2 (germline): SEHNR, FQNEAQ (reference sequence). The CDR3 is made up of 14 amino acids. The CDR3 spells CASSSPRGPYEQFF. The DNA for the CDR3 is TGTGCCAGCAGCTCCCCCAGGGGGCCCTATGAGCAGTTCTTC.

The chain carries TRBV19 and TRBJ2-3; D unclear. The CDR3 loop spans 13 amino acids. Germline loops: CDR1 LNHDA, CDR2 SQIVND (reference sequence). V was pared by 3 bases and J by 3 bases, with 7 bases between. The CDR3 region has the DNA TGTGCCAGTAGTATCGGTCCGACAGATACGCAGTATTTT. Encoded protein: CASSIGPTDTQYF.

The genes are TRBV30 and TRBJ2-5; D call uncertain. CDR3 length: 12 amino acids. Germline CDR1 and CDR2: GTSNPN and SVGIG (reference sequence). The V and J ends lost 4 bases and 0 bases respectively, with 6 bases between them. The CDR3 region is CAWTANQETQYF. CDR3 nucleotide sequence: TGTGCCTGGACGGCCAACCAAGAGACCCAGTACTTC.

The CDR3 DNA follows: TGTGCCAGCTCTCCGTCCGGGACAGCACAAGAGACCCAGTACTTC. This translates into CASSPSGTAQETQYF. V and J are TRBV18 and TRBJ2-5; 7 bases agree with TRBD1. Looked up from germline, CDR1 is KGHSH and CDR2 is LQKENI. The trim removed 6 bases at V and 2 bases at J, leaving 9 bases unmatched. The CDR3 loop spans 15 amino acids.

This rearrangement joins TRBV2 to TRBJ1-1; D may be TRBD1 (5 bases). The CDR3 runs 14 residues. V gave up 8 bases and J gave up 4 bases, with 17 bases separating them. CDR1 SNHLY and CDR2 FYNNEI come from the germline V gene. CDR3 residues: CASLSGARGTEAFF. In DNA, the CDR3 is TGTGCCAGCCTTTCCGGGGCGCGGGGCACTGAAGCTTTCTTT.